The clone carrying this T cell receptor (beta chain) was recorded only once. The CDR3 covers 14 residues. V gave up 0 bases and J gave up 8 bases, with 11 bases separating them. Germline V CDR1 and CDR2: ENHRY, SYGVKD. The sample originates from a study of cytomegalovirus exposure and HLA in healthy donors. PCR primers comprised 60 Vbeta and 13 Jbeta primers. Profiled with immunoSEQ multiplex PCR; TCRdb holds only in-frame clones, not every one. The table has 150,000 to 200,000 clones, roughly 77% seen once. Material: PBMCs. The chain recombines TRBV10-3 with TRBJ2-1, with D hard to call. This TCR was recovered from a woman aged 45-65 years in good health and CMV-seronegative. The chain's CDR3 is CAISESRLRYEQFF. The DNA for the CDR3 is TGTGCCATCAGTGAGTCGAGATTACGGTATGAGCAGTTCTTC.